This section outlines one TCR beta chain sequence together with its context. It may be a read error: a sequence one base away is much more abundant. The CDR3 length is 12 residues. The germline V gene has CDR1 SGHTA and CDR2 FQGNSA. V lost 0 bases to trimming and J lost 4 bases, with 3 bases between them. The data originate from a study of shared clonotypes between healthy human individuals. TCRdb keeps only in-frame clones here, not all; method: immunoSEQ multiplex PCR. The table includes about 1.1 million clones, 75% to 85% detected once. The TCR comes from a man between 18 and 29 years old in good health. Some clones in this sample may be carry-over from other donors' samples. Sequences were obtained from memory CD4+ T cells from PBMCs. Subset indicated: CD45RA-negative fraction. The genes are TRBV7-2 and TRBJ2-5; no clear D gene. CDR3 DNA sequence: TGTGCCAGCAGCTTAGCGGCAGAGACCCAGTACTTC. Protein: CASSLAAETQYF. Combining the CDR3 with reference TRBV7-2 and TRBJ2-5 gives the whole variable domain GAGVSQSPSNKVTEKGKDVELRCDPISGHTALYWYRQSLGQGLEFLIYFQGNSAPDKSGLPSDRFSAERTGGSVSTLTIQRTQQEDSAVYLCASSLAAETQYFGPGTRLLVL.